A single sample gave rise to the 11 T cell receptor beta chains below, sequenced in a study of blood T cell repertoires in COVID-19. The method was immunoSEQ multiplex PCR; TCRdb's version includes in-frame clones alone and lacks a portion of them. The table records some 250,000 clones, roughly 80% of them present only once. What was sequenced was peripheral blood. The receptors shown here come from an elderly woman with acute or convalescent COVID-19.

The chain couples TRBV10-1 to TRBJ2-2, with 9 bases fitting TRBD2. The CDR3 covers 17 residues. V lost 5 bases, J lost 7 bases, and 14 bases stayed unmatched. CDR1 is WNHNN and CDR2 is SYGVQD in the germline V gene (reference sequence). CDR3 nucleotides: TGCGCCAGCAGTCCTGAGCCTAGCGGGAAGTATGGCGGGGAGCTGTTTTTT. Amino acid sequence: CASSPEPSGKYGGELFF.

V is TRBV6-6 and J is TRBJ1-1; D is perhaps TRBD1 (5 bases). The CDR3 contains 12 residues. V was shortened by 8 bases and J by 4 bases, with 11 bases between the two germline ends. The germline V gene encodes CDR1 MNHNY and CDR2 SVGAGI (reference sequence). The CDR3 here is CASSREGTEAFF. For the CDR3, the DNA is TGTGCCAGCTCCAGGGAAGGCACTGAAGCTTTCTTT.

The chain couples TRBV30 to TRBJ1-6; 7 bases fit TRBD1. This CDR3 is 13 amino acids long. Germline loops: CDR1 GTSNPN, CDR2 SVGIG (reference sequence). V lost 4 bases and J lost 10; bases outside the gene matches: 7. For the CDR3, the DNA is TGTGCCTGGATGAGACAGGGTTGGTCACCCCTCCACTTT. Its protein product is CAWMRQGWSPLHF.

The V call is TRBV10-2, the J call TRBJ2-2, with D perhaps matching TRBD2 (6 bases). The V end was cut by 3 bases, the J end by 3 bases, with 8 bases between. The CDR3 contains 14 residues. Germline V gives CDR1 WSHSY, CDR2 SAAADI. DNA of the CDR3: TGCGCCAGCAGTGAACCGGGGGACACCGGGGAGCTGTTTTTT. It specifies CASSEPGDTGELFF.

The chain uses TRBV29-1 and TRBJ2-7, with D possibly TRBD1 on 6 matching bases. The CDR3 covers 13 residues. Trimming removed 7 bases from V and 0 bases from J, with 13 bases in between. Looked up from germline, CDR1 is SQVTM and CDR2 is ANQGSEA. CDR3 DNA sequence: TGCAGCGGATTCGACAGGAGCTCCTACGAGCAGTACTTC. Protein product: CSGFDRSSYEQYF.

The genes are TRBV5-1 and TRBJ1-2, with no clear D. V gave up 0 bases and J gave up 10 bases, with 10 bases separating them. Germline V gene data show CDR1 as SGHRS and CDR2 as YFSETQ. The CDR3 is made up of 12 amino acids. The CDR3 sequence is CASSLVAESYTF. The CDR3 nucleotides read TGCGCCAGCAGCTTGGTCGCGGAATCCTACACCTTC.

This sequence joins TRBV19 and TRBJ1-2; D perhaps matches TRBD1 (6 bases). From germline, CDR1 is LNHDA and CDR2 SQIVND (reference sequence). The ends were cut back, 6 bases at V and 2 bases at J, with 13 bases in the middle. CDR3 size: 14 residues. This CDR3 is CASSDQGPNYGYTF. CDR3 nucleotides: TGTGCCAGTAGCGACCAGGGGCCAAACTATGGCTACACCTTC.

In regard to this clone: At one end the junction does not follow the germline gene, possibly because of a read error. The same CDR3 is also encoded by other DNA sequences in this sample. This chain joins TRBV18 and TRBJ1-1, with D maybe TRBD1 (6 bases). Germline CDR1 KGHSH, CDR2 LQKENI. The length of the CDR3 is 17 residues. CDR3 in DNA: TGTGCCAGCTCACCGCAAGGGGGGGGCGGAGTGAACACTGAAGCCTTCTTT. This encodes CASSPQGGGGVNTEAFF. Full variable domain (remainder filled in from reference TRBV18 and TRBJ1-1): NAGVMQNPRHLVRRRGQEARLRCSPMKGHSHVYWYRQLPEEGLKFMVYLQKENIIDESGMPKERFSAEFPKEGPSILRIQQVVRGDSAAYFCASSPQGGGGVNTEAFFGQGTRLTVV.

The V call is TRBV30, the J call TRBJ2-3; TRBD2 agrees at 7 bases. Per germline, CDR1 GTSNPN and CDR2 SVGIG (reference sequence). V was clipped by 3 bases and J by 5 bases; unmatched bases: 11. The CDR3 spans 15 residues. This chain's CDR3 is CAWRIGGSSQDTQYF. In DNA form, the CDR3 reads TGTGCCTGGAGGATCGGCGGGAGTTCCCAAGATACGCAGTATTTT.

V usage is TRBV10-2 and J usage is TRBJ2-1, with 7 bases that match TRBD2. The CDR3 extends over 14 amino acids. The germline gives CDR1 WSHSY, CDR2 SAAADI. V lost 4 bases and J lost 2; bases outside the gene matches: 2. CDR3 bases: TGCGCCAGCAGTGCTAGCGGAACCTACAATGAGCAGTTCTTC. It codes for CASSASGTYNEQFF.

The V and J genes are TRBV15 and TRBJ2-3; 8 positions agree with TRBD1. CDR1 is LNHNV and CDR2 is YYDKDF in the germline V gene (reference sequence). The CDR3 totals 15 residues. Trimming removed 6 bases from V and 0 bases from J; junction bases left unmatched: 5. The CDR3 loop reads CATRKQGDSTDTQYF. CDR3 coding DNA: TGTGCCACCAGGAAACAGGGGGACAGCACAGATACGCAGTATTTT.